The following is a T cell receptor beta chain sequence with its context. In this sample, this clonotype turned up once. This receptor's antigen is unknown. Per-nucleotide qualities are absent, and no much larger clonotype sits a single base away. A lone read is weak support. The data are from a study of CD8 T cells in Susac syndrome (dated by TCRdb to the late 2010s). As for the study more broadly: The study used repertoire sequencing to test whether antigen drove CD8+ T cell activation and differentiation in Susac syndrome. CD8+ T cell repertoire clonality was compared between fewer than 13 healthy donors, about 14 Susac syndrome patients and roughly 15 multiple sclerosis patients.

Broader findings and caveats from the paper: The number of individuals in the TCR sequencing and HLA analysis was recognized as being relatively small.

Trimming at the junction amounts to 1 base on V and 0 bases on J, and the germline ends lie 10 bases apart. Including cysteine and phenylalanine, the CDR3 has 17 amino acids. Only the CDR3 DNA stays, 51 bases, in frame from base 1. CDR1 and CDR2 are read off the germline V gene (reference sequence) as LNHNV and YYDKDF. RNA was extracted using the RNeasy kit, and about 0.5 to 1 ug of the RNA was reverse transcribed with random hexamers. The immunoSEQ multiplex PCR assay, covering 54 Vbeta and 13 Jbeta segments, was used to amplify TCR beta CDR3 regions. To correct PCR amplification bias, a synthetic template baseline was used for both primer optimization and computational correction. The study's own analysis went as follows. Reads were annotated to V, D and J genes according to IMGT and were analyzed with immunoSEQ Analyzer, with only productive sequences retained. To calculate clonality, Shannon entropy was normalized by log2 of the number of productive unique sequences and then subtracted from one. For each patient and control, public and private clones were evaluated within the 100 most prevalent clones. Clones were defined as Susac-specific when absent from the healthy and MS cohorts, from fewer than 1,300 published viral clones and from other ImmuneACCESS disease sequences. Using fastp at Q25 and MiXCR, TCRdb reprocessed the public reads and kept productive beta chains. CDR3 protein duplicates are merged, each entry listing the most common genes and DNA. It is TCRdb's table, rather than the study itself, that gives the V and J calls and clone size. A total of 100,000 to 150,000 distinct CDR3 sequences appear in this sample, around 75% of them only once. The top ten hold 0.45% to 0.65% of the sample.

High-throughput TCR beta sequencing profiled peripheral blood CD8+ and CD4+ T cells from healthy donors, Susac syndrome patients and multiple sclerosis patients. The multiple sclerosis controls were treatment-naive patients whose relapsing-remitting disease, either stable or active, fulfilled the revised McDonald criteria. Bulk CD8+ and CD4+ T cells were purified magnetically by negative isolation, whereas CD8+ TEMRA cells were enriched by FACS. Blood was drawn into EDTA tubes, processed within 24 hours, and PBMCs were isolated by density gradient centrifugation. PBMCs destined for TCR sequencing were cryopreserved in liquid nitrogen and later thawed in a 37 °C water bath. The sorted or isolated CD4+, CD8+ and CD8+ TEMRA cells had a purity of 90% or higher.

The sequence is built from TRBV15 and TRBJ2-6; the D element could tentatively be TRBD1 or TRBD2, as 7 bases agree for each. The TCR comes from a human donor with multiple sclerosis. Source material: CD8+ T cells from PBMCs. The CDR3 here reads CATSRGRGGSGANVLTF. Here is the DNA: TGTGCCACCAGCAGAGGCAGGGGGGGCTCTGGGGCCAACGTCCTGACTTTC.